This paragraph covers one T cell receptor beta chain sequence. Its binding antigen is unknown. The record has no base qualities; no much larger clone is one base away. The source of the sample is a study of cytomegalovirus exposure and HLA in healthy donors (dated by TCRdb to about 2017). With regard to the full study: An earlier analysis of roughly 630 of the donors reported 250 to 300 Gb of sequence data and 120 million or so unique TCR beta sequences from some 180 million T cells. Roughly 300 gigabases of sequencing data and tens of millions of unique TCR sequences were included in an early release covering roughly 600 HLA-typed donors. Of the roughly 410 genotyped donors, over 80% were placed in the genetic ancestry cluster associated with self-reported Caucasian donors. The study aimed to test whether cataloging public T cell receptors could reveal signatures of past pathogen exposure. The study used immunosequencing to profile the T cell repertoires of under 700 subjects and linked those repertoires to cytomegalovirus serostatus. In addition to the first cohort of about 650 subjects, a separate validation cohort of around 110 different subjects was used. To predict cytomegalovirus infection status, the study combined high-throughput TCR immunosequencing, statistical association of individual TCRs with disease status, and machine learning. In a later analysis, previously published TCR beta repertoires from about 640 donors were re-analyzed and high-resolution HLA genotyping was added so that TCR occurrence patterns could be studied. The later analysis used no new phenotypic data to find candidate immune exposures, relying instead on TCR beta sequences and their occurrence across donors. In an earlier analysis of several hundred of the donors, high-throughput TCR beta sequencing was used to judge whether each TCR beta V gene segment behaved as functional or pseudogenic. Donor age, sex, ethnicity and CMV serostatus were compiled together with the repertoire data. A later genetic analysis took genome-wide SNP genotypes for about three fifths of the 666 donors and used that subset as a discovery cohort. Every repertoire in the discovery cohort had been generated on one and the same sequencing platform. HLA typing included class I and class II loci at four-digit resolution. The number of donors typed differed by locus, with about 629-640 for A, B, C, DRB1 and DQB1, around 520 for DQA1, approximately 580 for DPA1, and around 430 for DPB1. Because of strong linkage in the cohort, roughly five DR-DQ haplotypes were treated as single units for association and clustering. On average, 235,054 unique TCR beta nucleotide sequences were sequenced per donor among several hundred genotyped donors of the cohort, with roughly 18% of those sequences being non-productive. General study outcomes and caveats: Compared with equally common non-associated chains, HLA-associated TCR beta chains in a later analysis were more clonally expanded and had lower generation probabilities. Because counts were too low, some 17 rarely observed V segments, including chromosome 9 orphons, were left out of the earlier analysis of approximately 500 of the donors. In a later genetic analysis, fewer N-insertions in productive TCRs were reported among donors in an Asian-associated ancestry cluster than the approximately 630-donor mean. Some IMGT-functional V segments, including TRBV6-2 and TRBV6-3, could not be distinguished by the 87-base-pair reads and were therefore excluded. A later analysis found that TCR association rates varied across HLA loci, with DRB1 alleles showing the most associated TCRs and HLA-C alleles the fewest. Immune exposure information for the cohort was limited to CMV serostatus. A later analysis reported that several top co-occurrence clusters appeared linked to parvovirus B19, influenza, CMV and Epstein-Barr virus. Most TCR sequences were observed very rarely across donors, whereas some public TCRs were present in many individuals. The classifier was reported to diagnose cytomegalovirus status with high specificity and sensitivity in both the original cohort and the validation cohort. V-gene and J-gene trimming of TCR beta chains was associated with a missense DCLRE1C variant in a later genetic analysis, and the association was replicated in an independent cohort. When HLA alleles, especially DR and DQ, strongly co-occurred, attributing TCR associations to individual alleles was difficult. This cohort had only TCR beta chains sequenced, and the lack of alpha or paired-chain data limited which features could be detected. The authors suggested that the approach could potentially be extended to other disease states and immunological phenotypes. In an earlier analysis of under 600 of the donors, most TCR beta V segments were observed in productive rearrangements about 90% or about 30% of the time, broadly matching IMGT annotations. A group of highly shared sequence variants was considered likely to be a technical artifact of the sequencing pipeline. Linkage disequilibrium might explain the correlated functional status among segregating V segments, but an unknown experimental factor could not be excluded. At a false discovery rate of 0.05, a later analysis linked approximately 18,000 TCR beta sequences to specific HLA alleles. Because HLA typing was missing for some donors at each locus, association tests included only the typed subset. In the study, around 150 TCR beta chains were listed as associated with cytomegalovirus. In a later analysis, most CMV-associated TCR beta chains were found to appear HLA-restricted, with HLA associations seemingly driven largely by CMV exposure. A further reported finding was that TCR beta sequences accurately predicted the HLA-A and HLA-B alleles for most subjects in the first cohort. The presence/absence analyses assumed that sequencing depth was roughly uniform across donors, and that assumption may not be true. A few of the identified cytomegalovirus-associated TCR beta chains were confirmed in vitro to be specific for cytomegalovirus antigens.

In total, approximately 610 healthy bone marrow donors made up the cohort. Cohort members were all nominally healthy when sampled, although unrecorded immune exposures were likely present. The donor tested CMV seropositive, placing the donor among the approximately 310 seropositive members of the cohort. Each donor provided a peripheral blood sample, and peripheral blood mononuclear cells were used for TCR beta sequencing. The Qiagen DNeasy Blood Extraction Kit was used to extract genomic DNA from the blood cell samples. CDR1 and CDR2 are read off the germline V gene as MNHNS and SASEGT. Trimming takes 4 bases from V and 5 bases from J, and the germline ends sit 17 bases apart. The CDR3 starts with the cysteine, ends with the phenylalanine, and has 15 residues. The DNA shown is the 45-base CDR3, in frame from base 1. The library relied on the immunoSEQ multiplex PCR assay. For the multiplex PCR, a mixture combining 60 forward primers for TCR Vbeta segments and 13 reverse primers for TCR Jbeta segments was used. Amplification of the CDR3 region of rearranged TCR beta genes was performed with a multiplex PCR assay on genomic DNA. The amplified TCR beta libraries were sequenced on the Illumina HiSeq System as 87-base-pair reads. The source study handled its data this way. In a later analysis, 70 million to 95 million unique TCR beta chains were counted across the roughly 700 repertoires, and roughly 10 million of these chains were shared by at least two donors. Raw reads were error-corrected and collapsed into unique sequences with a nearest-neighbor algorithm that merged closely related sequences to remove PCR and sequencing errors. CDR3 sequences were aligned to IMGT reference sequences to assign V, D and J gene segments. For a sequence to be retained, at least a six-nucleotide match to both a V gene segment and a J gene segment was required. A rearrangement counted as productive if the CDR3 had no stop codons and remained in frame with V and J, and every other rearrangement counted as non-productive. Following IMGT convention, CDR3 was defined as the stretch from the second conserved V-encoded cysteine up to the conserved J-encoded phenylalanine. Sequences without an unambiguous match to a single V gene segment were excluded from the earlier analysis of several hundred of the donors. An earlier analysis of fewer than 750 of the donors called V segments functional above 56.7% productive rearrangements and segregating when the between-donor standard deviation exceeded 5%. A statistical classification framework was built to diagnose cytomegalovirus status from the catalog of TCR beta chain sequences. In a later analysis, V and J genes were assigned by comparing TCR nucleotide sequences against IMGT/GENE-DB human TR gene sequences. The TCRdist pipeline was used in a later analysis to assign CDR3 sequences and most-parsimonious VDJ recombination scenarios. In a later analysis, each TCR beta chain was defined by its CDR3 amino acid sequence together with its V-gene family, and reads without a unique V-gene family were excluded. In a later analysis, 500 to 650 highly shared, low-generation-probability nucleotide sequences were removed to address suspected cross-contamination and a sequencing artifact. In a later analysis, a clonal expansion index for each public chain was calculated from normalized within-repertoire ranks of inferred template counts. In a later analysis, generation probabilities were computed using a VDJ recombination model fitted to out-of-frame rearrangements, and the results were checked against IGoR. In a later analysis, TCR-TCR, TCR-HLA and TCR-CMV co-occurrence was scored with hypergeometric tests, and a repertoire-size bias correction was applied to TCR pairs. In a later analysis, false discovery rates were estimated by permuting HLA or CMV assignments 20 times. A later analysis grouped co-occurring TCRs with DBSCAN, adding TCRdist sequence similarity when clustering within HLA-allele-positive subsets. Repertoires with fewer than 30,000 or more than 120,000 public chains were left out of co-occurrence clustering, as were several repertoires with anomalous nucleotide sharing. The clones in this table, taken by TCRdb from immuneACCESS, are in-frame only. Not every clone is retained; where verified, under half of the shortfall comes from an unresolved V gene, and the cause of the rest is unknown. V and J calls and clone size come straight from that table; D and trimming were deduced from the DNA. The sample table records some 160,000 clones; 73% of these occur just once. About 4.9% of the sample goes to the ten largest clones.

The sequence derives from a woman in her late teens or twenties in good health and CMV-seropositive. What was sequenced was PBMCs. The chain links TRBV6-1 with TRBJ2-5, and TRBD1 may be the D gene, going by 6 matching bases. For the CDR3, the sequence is CASSAREQGIETQYF. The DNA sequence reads TGTGCCAGCAGTGCCAGAGAACAGGGCATCGAGACCCAGTACTTC.